This T cell receptor (beta chain) came from a study of T-cell reconstitution after alpha-beta-depleted transplantation in children. TCRbeta library construction was performed incorporating unique molecular identifiers. TCRdb fed the PCR reads into MiXCR, producing one record per CDR3 protein. The sample holds 700,000 to 950,000 distinct CDR3 sequences, around 15% seen once. Study results and caveats: Surviving recipient cells, namely T cells and thymic progenitors, were the source of high day-60 TCRbeta diversity in some patients. About two months after transplant, alpha-beta T cells reportedly came from several hundred expanded graft clones. Newly produced T cells mostly provided counts and TCRbeta diversity after one year, as hyperexpanded clones declined.

On this clonotype itself: The antigen remains unidentified.

Germline V gene sequence: CDR1 SGHDN, CDR2 FVKESK. Trimming shortened V by 0 bases and J by 4 bases, and 21 bases separated the two germline ends. The CDR3 runs to 19 residues. This sequence joins TRBV14 and TRBJ2-2; no clear D gene. The source is a male patient younger than 18 who had a stem cell transplant for acute lymphoblastic leukemia, so the T cells may come from the graft donor. The sequences come from PBMCs, mostly from graft donor cells, collected 360 days after TCRalphabeta/CD19-depleted stem cell transplant. The DNA for the CDR3 is TGTGCCAGCAGCCAAGACGCCCTATTTGCGTTCCGGAGCACCGGGGAGCTGTTTTTT. As protein: CASSQDALFAFRSTGELFF.